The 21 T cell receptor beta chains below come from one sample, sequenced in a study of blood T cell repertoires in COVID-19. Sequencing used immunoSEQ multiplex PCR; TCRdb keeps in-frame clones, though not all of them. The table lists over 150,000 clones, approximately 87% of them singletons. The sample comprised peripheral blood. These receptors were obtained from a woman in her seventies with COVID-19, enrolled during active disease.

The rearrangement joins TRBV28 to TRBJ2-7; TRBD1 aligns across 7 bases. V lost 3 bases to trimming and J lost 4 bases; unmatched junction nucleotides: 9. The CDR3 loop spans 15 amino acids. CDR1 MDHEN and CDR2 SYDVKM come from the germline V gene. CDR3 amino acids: CASSLAIGTAYEQYF. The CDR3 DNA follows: TGTGCCAGCAGTTTGGCTATAGGGACAGCTTACGAGCAGTACTTC.

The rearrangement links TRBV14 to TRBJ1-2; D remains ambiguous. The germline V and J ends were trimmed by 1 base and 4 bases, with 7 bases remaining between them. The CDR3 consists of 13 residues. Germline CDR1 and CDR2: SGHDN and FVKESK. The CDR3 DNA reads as TGTGCCAGCAGCCAAGCACCGGTCTATGGCTACACCTTC. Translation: CASSQAPVYGYTF.

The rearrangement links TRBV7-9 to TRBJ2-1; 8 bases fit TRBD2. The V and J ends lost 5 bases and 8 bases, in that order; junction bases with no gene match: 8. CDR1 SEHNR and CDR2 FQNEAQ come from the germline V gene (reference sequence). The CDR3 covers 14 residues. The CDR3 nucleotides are TGTGCCAGCAGCATAAGAGCGGGAGAGGATGAGCAGTTCTTC. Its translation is CASSIRAGEDEQFF.

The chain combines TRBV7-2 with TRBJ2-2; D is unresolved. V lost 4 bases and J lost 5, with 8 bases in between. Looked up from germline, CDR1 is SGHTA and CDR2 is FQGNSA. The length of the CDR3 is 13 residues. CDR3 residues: CASSYRWTGELFF. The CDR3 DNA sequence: TGTGCCAGCAGCTACAGATGGACCGGGGAGCTGTTTTTT.

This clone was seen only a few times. The CDR3 region is CASSQGGLVRSYEQYF. The CDR3 DNA reads as TGTGCCAGCAGCCAGGGAGGACTAGTCCGATCCTACGAGCAGTACTTC. The chain is built from TRBV4-2 and TRBJ2-7; 7 bases are a match to TRBD2. Germline V CDR1 and CDR2: LGHNA, YNFKEQ. The CDR3 has 16 amino acids. V dropped 3 bases and J dropped 1; count of bases not matched to a gene: 9.

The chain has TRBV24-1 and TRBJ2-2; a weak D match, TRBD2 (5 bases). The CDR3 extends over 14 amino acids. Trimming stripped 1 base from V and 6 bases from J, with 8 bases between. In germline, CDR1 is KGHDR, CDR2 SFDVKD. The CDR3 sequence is CATSDFASPGELFF. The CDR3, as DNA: TGTGCCACCAGTGATTTCGCTAGCCCCGGGGAGCTGTTTTTT.

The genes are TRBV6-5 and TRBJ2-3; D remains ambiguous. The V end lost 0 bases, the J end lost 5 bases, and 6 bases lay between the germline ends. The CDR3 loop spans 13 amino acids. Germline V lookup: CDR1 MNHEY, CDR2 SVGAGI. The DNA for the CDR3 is TGTGCCAGCAGTTACTCGAGTCAAGATACGCAGTATTTT. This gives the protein CASSYSSQDTQYF.

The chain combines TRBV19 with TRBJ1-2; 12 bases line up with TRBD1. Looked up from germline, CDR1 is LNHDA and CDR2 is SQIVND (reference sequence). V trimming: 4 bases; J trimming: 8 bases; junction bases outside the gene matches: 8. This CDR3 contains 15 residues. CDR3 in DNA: TGTGCCAGTAGTAGCTCTCCCGGGACAGGGGGCGGCTACACCTTC. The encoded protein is CASSSSPGTGGGYTF.

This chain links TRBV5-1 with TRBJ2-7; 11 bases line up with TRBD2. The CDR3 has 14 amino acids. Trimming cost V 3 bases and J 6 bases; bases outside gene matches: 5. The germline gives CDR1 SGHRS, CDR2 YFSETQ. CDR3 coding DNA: TGCGCCAGCAGCTCCGGGACTAGCGGTACCGAGCAGTACTTC. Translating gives CASSSGTSGTEQYF.

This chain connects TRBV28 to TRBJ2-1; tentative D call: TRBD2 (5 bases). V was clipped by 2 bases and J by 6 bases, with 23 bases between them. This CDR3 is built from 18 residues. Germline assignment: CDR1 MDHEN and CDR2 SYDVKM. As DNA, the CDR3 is TGTGCCAGCAGTTTAGAGGGAGAGCGTTCAGATTTTACCAATGAGCAGTTCTTC. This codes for CASSLEGERSDFTNEQFF.

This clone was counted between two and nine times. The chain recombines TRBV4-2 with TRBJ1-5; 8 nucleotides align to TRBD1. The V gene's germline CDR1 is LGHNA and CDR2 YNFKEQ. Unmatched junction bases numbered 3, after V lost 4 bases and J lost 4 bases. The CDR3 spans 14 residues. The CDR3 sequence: CASSRGQGNQPQHF. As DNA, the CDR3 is TGTGCCAGCAGCCGAGGACAGGGTAATCAGCCCCAGCATTTT.

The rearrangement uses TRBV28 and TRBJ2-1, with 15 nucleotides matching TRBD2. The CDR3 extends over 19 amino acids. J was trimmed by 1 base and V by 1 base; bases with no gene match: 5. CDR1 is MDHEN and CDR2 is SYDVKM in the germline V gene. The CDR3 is CASSLSGLAGGSSYNEQFF. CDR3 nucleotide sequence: TGTGCCAGCAGTTTATCCGGACTAGCGGGAGGGAGTTCCTACAATGAGCAGTTCTTC.

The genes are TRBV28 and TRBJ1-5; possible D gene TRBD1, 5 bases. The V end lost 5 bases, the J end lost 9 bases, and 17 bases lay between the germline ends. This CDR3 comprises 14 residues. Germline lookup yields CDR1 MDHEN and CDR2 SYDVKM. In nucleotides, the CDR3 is TGTGCCAGCAGTACTGGGGCTCCCCTTGGGCCCCAGCATTTT. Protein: CASSTGAPLGPQHF.

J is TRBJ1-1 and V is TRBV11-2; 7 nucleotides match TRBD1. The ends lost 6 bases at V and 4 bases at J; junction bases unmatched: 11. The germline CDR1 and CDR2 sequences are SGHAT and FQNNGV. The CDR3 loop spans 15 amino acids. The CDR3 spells CASRRLTGRITEAFF. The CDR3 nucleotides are TGTGCCAGCAGAAGATTGACAGGGCGTATCACTGAAGCTTTCTTT.

In DNA form, the CDR3 reads TGCAGCGTTGAACCTCAGGGTGGAAACACCATATATTTT. This encodes CSVEPQGGNTIYF. The chain joins TRBV29-1 to TRBJ1-3; D is possibly TRBD1 (5 bases). The CDR3 covers 13 residues. V was cut by 2 bases and J by 3 bases, with 8 bases left in between. Germline loops: CDR1 SQVTM, CDR2 ANQGSEA. Together with reference TRBV29-1 and TRBJ1-3, the CDR3 gives the full variable domain: SAVISQKPSRDICQRGTSLTIQCQVDSQVTMMFWYRQQPGQSLTLIATANQGSEATYESGFVIDKFPISRPNLTFSTLTVSNMSPEDSSIYLCSVEPQGGNTIYFGEGSWLTVV.

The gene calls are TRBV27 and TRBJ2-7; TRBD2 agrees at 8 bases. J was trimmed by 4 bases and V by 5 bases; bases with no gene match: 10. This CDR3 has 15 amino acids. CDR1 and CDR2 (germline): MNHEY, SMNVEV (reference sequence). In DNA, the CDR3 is TGTGCCAGCAGTCATCCCCGGGAGGGCCTTTACGAGCAGTACTTC. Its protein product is CASSHPREGLYEQYF.

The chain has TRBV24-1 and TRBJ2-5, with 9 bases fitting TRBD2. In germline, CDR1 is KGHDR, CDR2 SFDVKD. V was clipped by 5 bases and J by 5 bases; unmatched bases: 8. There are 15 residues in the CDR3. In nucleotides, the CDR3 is TGTGCCACCAGTGCGCGGGGGGGGATCCAGGAGACCCAGTACTTC. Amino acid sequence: CATSARGGIQETQYF.

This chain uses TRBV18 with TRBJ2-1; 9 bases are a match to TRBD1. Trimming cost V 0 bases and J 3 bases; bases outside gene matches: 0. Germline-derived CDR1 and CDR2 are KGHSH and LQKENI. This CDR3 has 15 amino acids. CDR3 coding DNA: TGTGCCAGCTCACCACCGACAGGGGGCTACAATGAGCAGTTCTTC. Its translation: CASSPPTGGYNEQFF.

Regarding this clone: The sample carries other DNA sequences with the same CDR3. This CDR3 is CASSSGQGNSPLHF. The DNA for the CDR3 is TGTGCCAGCAGTTCCGGACAGGGAAATTCACCCCTCCACTTT. This chain joins TRBV28 and TRBJ1-6; 8 bases map to TRBD1. After removal of 4 bases from V and 7 bases from J, the junction contained 3 bases not matched to a gene. The CDR3 has 14 amino acids. Germline CDR1 and CDR2: MDHEN and SYDVKM.

The CDR3 loop reads CASSPYRVSETQYF. In DNA form, the CDR3 reads TGTGCCAGCTCACCCTACAGGGTCAGTGAGACCCAGTACTTC. The chain is built from TRBV18 and TRBJ2-5, with D maybe TRBD1 (6 bases). The CDR3 has 14 amino acids. Germline assignment: CDR1 KGHSH and CDR2 LQKENI. V gave up 3 bases and J gave up 5 bases, with 13 bases separating them.

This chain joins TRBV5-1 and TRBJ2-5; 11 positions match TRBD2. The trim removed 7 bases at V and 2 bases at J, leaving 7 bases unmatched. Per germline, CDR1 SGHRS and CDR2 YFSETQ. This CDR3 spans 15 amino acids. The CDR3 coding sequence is TGCGCCAGCTGTATTAGCGGGAGGGAGCAAGAGACCCAGTACTTC. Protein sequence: CASCISGREQETQYF.